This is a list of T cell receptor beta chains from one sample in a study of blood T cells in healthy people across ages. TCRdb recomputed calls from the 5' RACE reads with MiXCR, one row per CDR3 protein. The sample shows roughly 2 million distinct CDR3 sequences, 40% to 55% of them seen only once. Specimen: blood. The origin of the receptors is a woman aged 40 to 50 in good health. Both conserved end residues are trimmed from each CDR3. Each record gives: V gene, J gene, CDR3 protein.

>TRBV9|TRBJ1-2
ASSVEPTGFNYGYT
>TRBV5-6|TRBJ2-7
ASSPTGVVTYEQY
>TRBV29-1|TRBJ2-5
SAFTVRDETQY
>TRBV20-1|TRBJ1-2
SARGQGRGVANYDYT
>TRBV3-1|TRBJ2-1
ASSQGTGASGNEQF
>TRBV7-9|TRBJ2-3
ASSKKRGGNADTQY
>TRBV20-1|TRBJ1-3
SAKVGNTIY
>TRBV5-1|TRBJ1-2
ASSLNGLEGYT
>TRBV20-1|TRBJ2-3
SANDIRGSTDTQY
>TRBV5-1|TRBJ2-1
ASSLYGGAYNEQF
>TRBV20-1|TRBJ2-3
SARGGFGDTQY
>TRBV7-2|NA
ASSTGLVGRETQY
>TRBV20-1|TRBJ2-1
SAPPVAGGFYNEQF
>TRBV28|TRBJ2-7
ASSSGGTGVYEQY
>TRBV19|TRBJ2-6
ASSSGRVSGANVLT
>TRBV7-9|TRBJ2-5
ASLPGAYQETQY
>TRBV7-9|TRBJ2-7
ASSYPSGSSYEQY
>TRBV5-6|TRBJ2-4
ASSPTGTQGNIQY
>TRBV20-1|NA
SANTISGREETQY
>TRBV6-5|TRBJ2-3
ASTATASLDTQY
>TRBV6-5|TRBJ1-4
ASGRVSEKLF
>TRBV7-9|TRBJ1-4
ASSLNRLEKLF
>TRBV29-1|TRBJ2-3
SVDLTGMSADTQY
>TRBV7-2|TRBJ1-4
ASSLGPTTNEKLF
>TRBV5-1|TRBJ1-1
ASSLGGRDTEAF
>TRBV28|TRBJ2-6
ASSLLGKGTGANVLT
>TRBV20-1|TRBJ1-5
SASLDQVSNQPQH